The entry below describes one TCR beta chain. The CDR3 is 13 amino acids. CDR1 LNHDA and CDR2 SQIVND come from the germline V gene (reference sequence). The trim removed 6 bases at V and 4 bases at J, leaving 5 bases unmatched. Researchers used genomic DNA as the template to profile TCR beta VDJ and CDR3. In TCRdb, the reads were re-called with MiXCR into one record per CDR3 protein. This sample has around 180,000 distinct CDR3 sequences, with 55% to 70% found just once. This specimen belongs to a study of CD8+CD57+ T cells in acquired aplastic anemia. Whole-study context: Read counts for CD4+ cells (from healthy donors) averaged around 10 million.

The chain is built from TRBV19 and TRBJ2-7, with 8 nucleotides matching TRBD2. The sample taken for sequencing was sorted CD4+, CD8+, or CD8+CD57+ T cells (not recorded which) from PBMCs. The source of this sequence is a human donor in good health. The DNA for the CDR3 is TGTGCCAGTAGGGCGGGAGGTTATTACGAGCAGTACTTC. Its protein is CASRAGGYYEQYF.